This T cell receptor (beta chain) was recorded in a study of T cell repertoires in cytomegalovirus infection. Remarks on this clonotype: Its antigen remains unidentified.

Looked up from germline, CDR1 is SGHTA and CDR2 is FQGNSA. The CDR3 extends over 16 amino acids. The V gene lost 5 bases and the J gene lost 5 bases, with 16 bases spanning the gap. TCRdb called the reads again in MiXCR, with one record for every CDR3 protein. In the table there are 300,000 or so distinct CDR3 sequences, 20% to 25% of which are singletons. The source of this sequence is a human donor in good health (CMV status not recorded). Some clones in this sample may be carry-over from other donors' samples. The rearrangement links TRBV7-2 to TRBJ1-6; D possibly corresponds to TRBD1 (5 bases). Sequences were derived from cultured PBMCs, sampled from culture after CMV antigen stimulation. CDR3: CASSQEAGRDNSPLHF. CDR3 bases: TGTGCCAGCAGCCAAGAAGCGGGACGGGATAATTCACCCCTCCACTTT. The variable domain in full, with the rest retrieved from reference TRBV7-2 and TRBJ1-6, is GAGVSQSPSNKVTEKGKDVELRCDPISGHTALYWYRQSLGQGLEFLIYFQGNSAPDKSGLPSDRFSAERTGGSVSTLTIQRTQQEDSAVYLCASSQEAGRDNSPLHFGNGTRLTVT.